These T cell receptor beta chains were read from a single sample in a study of pediatric ulcerative colitis. The data were produced by immunoSEQ multiplex PCR, yet TCRdb's version contains in-frame clones alone and is incomplete. This sample carries tens of thousands of clones, 70% to 85% of them seen once, and the ten largest clones take under 6.5%. The sample was blood. The receptors were gathered from a boy aged 5-17 years with moderate ulcerative colitis. Each CDR3 is given with its conserved first and last residue.

CDR3aa	v_gene
CATKREGYEQYF	TRBV2
CASSYLQGARGYTF	TRBV6-5
CASSLGSGGPAYNEQFF	TRBV27
CASSSIRAGGYQGELFF	TRBV11-2
CASSSGLAGDGGNEQFF	TRBV27
CASSLLLGNGNQPQHF	TRBV7-9
CASRVGGGQETQYF	TRBV19
CASSPLSDFGYGYTF	TRBV18
CASSSDRLTEAFF	TRBV19
CASSAQGLHQPQHF	TRBV5-6
CASSLGGLAGGPGDEQYF	TRBV5-1
CASSFRDRVNTEAFF	TRBV6-5
CASSVTKGQLNF	TRBV6-1
CASSEGTTATDTQYF	TRBV9
CASSSPRQGNYGYTF	TRBV27
CASSQGQGPSSETQYF	TRBV4-2
CASSAERTTNEKLFF	TRBV2
CASSFEGSTEAFF	TRBV7-3
CASSRTGRQETQYF	TRBV7-7
CASSWDPDSYEQYF	TRBV7-6
CASSPGVSGANVLTF	TRBV4-1
CSTGSAWTEQNTEAFF	TRBV29-1
CASSSQGAYEKLFF	TRBV5-1
CAISEMSTTGEQYF	TRBV10-3
CASRTSGPGALNEQFF	TRBV19
CASSWGGWVPLHF	TRBV5-1
CASSTIRPGTGGYNEQFF	TRBV21-1
CASSPPFTETQYF	TRBV18
CASSPVPIPGNPTEQFF	TRBV7-3
CASTSGANLINTEAFF	TRBV5-4
CASSQTGGMVGEQFF	TRBV2
CASSLSGWGYSGANVLTF	TRBV5-6
CSVEETGPRYEQYF	TRBV29-1
CASSPTAGTGANYGYTF	TRBV18
CSAGEGGSTDTQYF	TRBV29-1
CASSSGQGRETQYF	TRBV5-4
CASSRSGTGGAGANVLTF	TRBV19
CASRREGGQGYTF	TRBV5-6
CASSESWGYEQYF	TRBV25-1
CASSPPLGGRVTQYF	TRBV6-4
CASSLAGHGYTF	TRBV5-1
CASSHSGDFYEQYF	TRBV4-2
CASSLLHEQYF	TRBV7-9
CASRPGTAYNSPLHF	TRBV19
CAWSTTGNQPQHF	TRBV30
CASSPRTRSFDEQFF	TRBV9
CASSQRDRGLSNEQFF	TRBV5-1
CASNPGGVQETQYF	TRBV5-4
CASSPRPPYNEQFF	TRBV7-3
CASGLVETQYF	TRBV12-5
CASSSETGGVGNQPQHF	TRBV19
CASGSTGGTEAFF	TRBV12-5
CASSLAPSENEKLFF	TRBV7-2
CASSQDWGGGSGNQPQHF	TRBV4-2